Listed below are T cell receptor beta chains from one sample, sequenced in a study of OX40 agonist ivuxolimab in advanced cancers. Using immunoSEQ multiplex PCR, the repertoire was profiled, and TCRdb retains in-frame clones only, with some absent. The sample holds 40,000 to 55,000 clones, approximately 85% seen once. Here the sequenced sample was CD4+ or CD8+ T cells sorted from blood, taken in a trial of the OX40 agonist ivuxolimab. Receptors were obtained from an adult with an advanced solid tumor such as melanoma, head and neck, liver or kidney cancer. CDR3s include the opening cysteine and the closing phenylalanine or tryptophan. A D gene is named only where the DNA matches it firmly. The size entry is marked missing in some rows and otherwise reads once, few, many or a size class.

j_call,v_call,d_call,clone_size,cdr3_aa,cdr3_nt
TRBJ1-6,TRBV4-3,.,.,CASSQQGGDNSPLHF,TGCGCCAGCAGCCAACAAGGGGGAGATAATTCACCCCTCCACTTT
TRBJ1-4,TRBV6-1,.,.,CASSVRSGNEKLFF,TGTGCCAGCAGTGTTCGGTCGGGAAATGAAAAACTGTTTTTT
TRBJ1-1,TRBV7-2,.,.,CASSLSGNTEAFF,TGTGCCAGCAGCTTAAGTGGGAACACTGAAGCTTTCTTT
TRBJ2-6,TRBV19,.,.,CASSTEDSGANVLTF,TGTGCCAGTAGTACAGAGGATTCTGGGGCCAACGTCCTGACTTTC
TRBJ2-5,TRBV29-1,TRBD1,.,CSARSGGETQYF,TGCAGCGCACGGTCAGGGGGAGAGACCCAGTACTTC
TRBJ2-5,TRBV28,.,once,CASVRTGSETQYF,TGTGCCAGCGTCCGGACGGGTTCGGAGACCCAGTACTTC
TRBJ2-1,TRBV11-2,TRBD1,.,CASSSGTGPFGGEQFF,TGTGCCAGCAGCTCCGGGACAGGACCCTTCGGGGGTGAGCAGTTCTTC
TRBJ1-2,TRBV5-1,.,few,CASSLDSGYTF,TGCGCCAGCAGCTTGGATAGTGGCTACACCTTC
TRBJ2-7,TRBV20-1,.,.,CSARAGYEQYF,TGCAGTGCTAGGGCGGGCTACGAGCAGTACTTC
TRBJ1-6,TRBV6-5,.,few,CASSSGPPSSPLHF,TGTGCCAGCAGCTCGGGACCGCCTTCCTCACCCCTCCACTTT
TRBJ2-1,TRBV4-1,TRBD2,.,CASSPRVVAGYNEQFF,TGCGCCAGCAGCCCTCGCGTGGTAGCGGGGTACAATGAGCAGTTCTTC
TRBJ2-7,TRBV28,TRBD1,.,CASTAAGTGSYEQYF,TGTGCCAGCACTGCGGCCGGGACAGGGAGCTACGAGCAGTACTTC
TRBJ1-6,TRBV11-2,TRBD1,once,CASSLGGQAASPLHF,TGTGCCAGCAGCTTAGGGGGACAGGCGGCTTCACCCCTCCACTTT
TRBJ1-5,TRBV28,.,.,CASSLWQGSLSSNQPQHF,TGTGCCAGCAGTTTGTGGCAGGGGAGTTTATCCAGCAATCAGCCCCAGCATTTT
TRBJ2-1,TRBV7-2,.,.,CASSLAAGHYNEQFF,TGTGCCAGCAGCTTAGCGGCGGGACACTACAATGAGCAGTTCTTC
TRBJ2-7,TRBV7-3,TRBD1,.,CASSLGGQTYEQYF,TGTGCCAGCAGCTTAGGGGGACAGACCTACGAGCAGTACTTC
TRBJ2-6,TRBV19,.,once,CASSIGRAILSGANVLTF,TGTGCCAGTAGTATAGGGCGAGCAATTCTCTCTGGGGCCAACGTCCTGACTTTC
TRBJ1-5,TRBV7-9,.,.,CASSLVGNQPQHF,TGTGCCAGCAGCTTAGTGGGCAATCAGCCCCAGCATTTT
TRBJ2-7,TRBV30,TRBD1,.,CAWRGQGVSYEQYF,TGTGCCTGGAGGGGGCAGGGGGTATCGTACGAGCAGTACTTC
TRBJ1-2,TRBV7-9,.,once,CASSISQGGVDGYTF,TGTGCCAGCAGCATTTCGCAGGGAGGGGTGGATGGCTACACCTTC
TRBJ2-5,TRBV2,TRBD1,.,CASSVDRGRETQYF,TGTGCCAGCAGTGTAGACAGGGGGCGAGAGACCCAGTACTTC